The clone carrying this T cell receptor (beta chain) was detected many times. What it binds is unknown. This entry belongs to a study of T cells in Graves' hyperthyroidism and ophthalmopathy. Study-level findings and limits: Most thyroid clonotypes with frequency above 0.001 were detected in blood.

The germline CDR1 and CDR2 sequences are DFQATT and SNEGSKA (reference sequence). This CDR3 contains 15 residues. V gave up 3 bases and J gave up 4 bases; unmatched junction bases: 5. In making diagnoses, clinical symptoms, serum thyroxine and TRAb, thyroid ultrasound and orbital computed tomography were all used. TCR beta CDR3 region amplification was performed from RNA transcripts. First-round RT-PCR targeting the TCR CDR3 was performed with the HTBI primer set. MiXCR, run by TCRdb on the multiplex PCR reads, gives a single entry per CDR3 protein. Of approximately 710,000 distinct CDR3 sequences listed, approximately 15% are singletons.

This clonotype was obtained from a man aged 45-60 years with Graves' hyperthyroidism. This chain links TRBV20-1 with TRBJ2-1, with 11 bases matching TRBD1. Sequencing input: blood. The CDR3 here is CSASTGTGGYNEQFF. The CDR3 coding sequence is TGCAGTGCTAGTACGGGGACAGGGGGTTACAATGAGCAGTTCTTC.